What follows are 30 T cell receptor beta chains derived from one specimen sequenced in a study of CD8 T cells in ankylosing spondylitis. TCRdb fed the 5' RACE reads into MiXCR, producing one record per CDR3 protein. The data contain about 200,000 distinct CDR3 sequences, roughly 24% of them singletons. The specimen sequenced was blood, either unsorted or a sorted T cell fraction (not recorded which). These receptors were taken from a male donor with ankylosing spondylitis or in good health (not recorded which).

This chain joins TRBV6-1 and TRBJ2-1; D possibly corresponds to TRBD2 (6 bases). Trimming shortened V by 7 bases and J by 0 bases, and 19 bases separated the two germline ends. Looked up from germline, CDR1 is MNHNS and CDR2 is SASEGT. The CDR3 loop spans 17 amino acids. CDR3 nucleotide sequence: TGTGCCAGCATGGACGGGAGTCTTATCCACTCCTACAATGAGCAGTTCTTC. Protein sequence: CASMDGSLIHSYNEQFF.

This clonotype was found many times. The V gene is TRBV7-2, the J gene TRBJ1-4; a weak D match, TRBD1 (5 bases). V was trimmed by 6 bases and J by 0 bases, leaving 8 bases between them. CDR1 and CDR2 from the germline V gene are SGHTA and FQGNSA. This CDR3 has 14 amino acids. DNA for the CDR3: TGTGCCAGCAGTAGGGGCGCAACTAATGAAAAACTGTTTTTT. Translated: CASSRGATNEKLFF.

This clonotype was detected ten times or more. This sequence joins TRBV12-3 or TRBV12-4 and TRBJ2-1; 7 bases fit TRBD2. This CDR3 is 17 amino acids long. After removal of 3 bases from V and 0 bases from J, the junction contained 8 bases not matched to a gene. The CDR3 reads CASSLYHGRSSYNEQFF. DNA of the CDR3: TGTGCCAGCAGTTTGTATCACGGGAGGAGCTCCTACAATGAGCAGTTCTTC.

This clonotype has just a few counts. The chain has TRBV5-1 and TRBJ2-3; TRBD2 aligns across 8 bases. Germline V gives CDR1 SGHRS, CDR2 YFSETQ. CDR3 length: 17 residues. V dropped 5 bases and J dropped 1; count of bases not matched to a gene: 12. This CDR3 is CASRAGGGLPGTDTQYF. CDR3 in DNA: TGCGCCAGCAGGGCCGGGGGGGGCCTCCCAGGCACAGATACGCAGTATTTT.

This chain connects TRBV20-1 to TRBJ2-5; 11 nucleotides align to TRBD2. The CDR3 loop spans 14 amino acids. Germline V gives CDR1 DFQATT, CDR2 SNEGSKA (reference sequence). CDR3 sequence (DNA): TGCACCACGACTAGCGGGAATTTGAGGGAGACCCAGTACTTC. Its translation: CTTTSGNLRETQYF.

Notes on this clonotype: A much larger clone sits a single nucleotide away, making a read error possible. This chain uses TRBV29-1 with TRBJ1-1, with D possibly being TRBD1 (5 bases). CDR1 is SQVTM and CDR2 is ANQGSEA in the germline V gene. CDR3 length equals 11 residues. V lost 4 bases, J lost 3 bases, and 6 bases lay in between. CDR3 coding DNA: TGCAGCGTTGCGGGGGACACTGAAGCTTTCTTT. This encodes CSVAGDTEAFF.

This clonotype was seen repeatedly, ten times or more. The V gene is TRBV4-1, the J gene TRBJ2-3, with TRBD2 identical over 7 bases. V dropped 2 bases and J dropped 0; count of bases not matched to a gene: 8. CDR3 size: 17 residues. The germline gives CDR1 MGHRA, CDR2 YSYEKL. The DNA for the CDR3 is TGCGCCAGCAGCCAACCCCGGGCGGGAGTTAGCACAGATACGCAGTATTTT. Its protein product is CASSQPRAGVSTDTQYF.

The table lists this clonotype with many counts. The rearrangement links TRBV29-1 to TRBJ1-2, with D possibly TRBD1 on 5 matching bases. Trimming cost V 7 bases and J 2 bases, with 14 bases left between them. There are 13 residues in the CDR3. Germline V lookup: CDR1 SQVTM, CDR2 ANQGSEA. CDR3: CSAGGGVNYGYTF. Written as DNA, the CDR3 is TGCAGCGCTGGGGGGGGTGTCAACTATGGCTACACCTTC.

V and J are TRBV7-2 and TRBJ2-1, with D possibly matching TRBD2 (6 bases). V lost 3 bases, J lost 9 bases, and 15 bases lay in between. Germline-derived CDR1 and CDR2 are SGHTA and FQGNSA. CDR3 length: 14 residues. CDR3 nucleotide sequence: TGTGCCAGCAGCTTGTTAACTAGCTTAGGTGAGCAGTTCTTC. Amino acids: CASSLLTSLGEQFF. Using reference TRBV7-2 and TRBJ2-1 for the parts outside the CDR3, the full variable domain is GAGVSQSPSNKVTEKGKDVELRCDPISGHTALYWYRQSLGQGLEFLIYFQGNSAPDKSGLPSDRFSAERTGGSVSTLTIQRTQQEDSAVYLCASSLLTSLGEQFFGPGTRLTVL.

The chain couples TRBV4-3 to TRBJ2-7; D may correspond to TRBD1 or TRBD2 (5 bases each). The CDR3 extends over 15 amino acids. From germline, CDR1 is LGHNA and CDR2 YSLEER. V lost 1 base, J lost 4 bases, and 14 bases lay in between. The CDR3 DNA reads TGCGCCAGCAGCCAAGTCATGGACACGGGGTACGAGCAGTACTTC. This translates into CASSQVMDTGYEQYF.

The sample holds many counts of this clonotype. The rearrangement uses TRBV6-4 and TRBJ2-2, with 8 bases matching TRBD2. This CDR3 contains 15 residues. Trimming removed 4 bases from V and 5 bases from J; junction bases left unmatched: 6. From germline, CDR1 is MRHNA and CDR2 SNTAGT. This chain's CDR3 is CASSAGTSSTGELFF. The CDR3 DNA follows: TGTGCCAGCAGTGCTGGGACTAGTTCAACCGGGGAGCTGTTTTTT.

The J gene is TRBJ2-5, the V gene TRBV7-2; weak D call: TRBD1 (5 bases). Trimming pared 1 base from V and 0 bases from J, leaving 12 bases between. The CDR3 has 16 amino acids. Per germline, CDR1 SGHTA and CDR2 FQGNSA. The CDR3 coding sequence is TGTGCCAGCAGCTTAGGACAGACAGTCTACCAAGAGACCCAGTACTTC. Its translation is CASSLGQTVYQETQYF.

The CDR3 region has the DNA TGCAGCTCTGTGGGGGGCGATTTTTCCACTGAAGCTTTCTTT. Translating gives CSSVGGDFSTEAFF. This chain links TRBV29-1 with TRBJ1-1; D is perhaps TRBD1 (6 bases). The CDR3 covers 14 residues. CDR1 is SQVTM, CDR2 ANQGSEA, per germline. Trimming removed 8 bases from V and 4 bases from J, with 20 bases in between.

This clonotype was seen repeatedly, ten times or more. This sequence joins TRBV5-1 and TRBJ2-2; D tentatively reads TRBD1 or TRBD2 (5 bases each). Germline loops: CDR1 SGHRS, CDR2 YFSETQ. Trimming removed 4 bases from V and 0 bases from J, with 13 bases in between. The CDR3 has 16 residues. The CDR3 nucleotides are TGCGCCAGCAGCCGGTCGGGGACGGCGAACACCGGGGAGCTGTTTTTT. Residues: CASSRSGTANTGELFF.

This chain's CDR3 is CSGGGEAPNSPLHF. In DNA, the CDR3 is TGCAGTGGTGGGGGGGAGGCCCCAAATTCACCCCTCCACTTT. This chain connects TRBV20-1 to TRBJ1-6, with D maybe TRBD1 (5 bases). Germline V gene lookup returns CDR1 DFQATT and CDR2 SNEGSKA (reference sequence). This CDR3 is built from 14 residues. Trimming took 7 bases from V and 7 from J, leaving 17 bases between them.

This clonotype has a count of ten or more. The chain employs TRBV20-1 and TRBJ2-5; 10 bases match TRBD2. The ends lost 0 bases at V and 6 bases at J; junction bases unmatched: 10. CDR3 length equals 16 residues. Germline CDR1 DFQATT, CDR2 SNEGSKA (reference sequence). CDR3 DNA: TGCAGTGCTAGAGATATGGGCCTAGCGGGAGCAAAGACCCAGTACTTC. The encoded protein is CSARDMGLAGAKTQYF.

This clonotype was picked up many times. J is TRBJ2-1 and V is TRBV11-2, with a weak D call TRBD1 (5 bases). Trimming removed 5 bases from V and 3 bases from J, with 14 bases in between. The CDR3 extends over 15 amino acids. CDR1 and CDR2 (germline): SGHAT, FQNNGV. The CDR3 bases are TGTGCCAGCAGCCCCCAGGGATCCTTCTACAATGAGCAGTTCTTC. Amino acids: CASSPQGSFYNEQFF.

The table lists this clonotype with a few counts. The J gene is TRBJ2-5, the V gene TRBV20-1, with TRBD1 identical over 8 bases. Unmatched junction bases numbered 4, after V lost 0 bases and J lost 4 bases. This CDR3 contains 14 residues. The germline V gene has CDR1 DFQATT and CDR2 SNEGSKA (reference sequence). CDR3 sequence reads: CSARDGRGRETQYF. The CDR3 region has the DNA TGCAGTGCTAGAGACGGCAGGGGGCGAGAGACCCAGTACTTC.

This clonotype showed up many times. This chain joins TRBV12-3 or TRBV12-4 and TRBJ1-5, with D perhaps TRBD1 (5 bases). V dropped 3 bases and J dropped 2 bases, with 11 bases sitting between them. This CDR3 is built from 15 residues. The CDR3 spells CASSFVQGGNQPQHF. The DNA of the CDR3 is TGTGCCAGCAGTTTCGTCCAGGGAGGCAATCAGCCCCAGCATTTT.

This clonotype was seen a few times. The chain joins TRBV20-1 to TRBJ2-5; 7 bases are a match to TRBD2. The CDR3 totals 16 residues. CDR1 and CDR2 (germline): DFQATT, SNEGSKA (reference sequence). V shed 3 bases and J 5 bases; nucleotides not matched to a gene: 15. The CDR3 reads CSASALAVSKKETQYF. The CDR3 DNA follows: TGCAGTGCTAGTGCCCTAGCGGTCTCAAAGAAGGAGACCCAGTACTTC.

The chain recombines TRBV29-1 with TRBJ2-3, with D uncertain. From germline, CDR1 is SQVTM and CDR2 ANQGSEA. V gave up 4 bases and J gave up 8 bases, with 10 bases separating them. The CDR3 loop spans 11 amino acids. The CDR3 nucleotides are TGCAGCGTTGCCTTAGAAGGTACGCAGTATTTT. Encoded protein: CSVALEGTQYF.

J is TRBJ2-1 and V is TRBV5-6; 8 bases are a match to TRBD2. The germline CDR1 and CDR2 sequences are SGHDT and YYEEEE. CDR3 size: 16 residues. Trimming took 1 base from V and 3 from J; bases not matched to a gene: 6. CDR3 nucleotides: TGTGCCAGCAGCTTGAACGGGAGGGCCCTCTACAATGAGCAGTTCTTC. The encoded protein is CASSLNGRALYNEQFF. Combining the CDR3 with reference TRBV5-6 and TRBJ2-1 gives the whole variable domain DAGVTQSPTHLIKTRGQQVTLRCSPKSGHDTVSWYQQALGQGPQFIFQYYEEEERQRGNFPDRFSGHQFPNYSSELNVNALLLGDSALYLCASSLNGRALYNEQFFGPGTRLTVL.

On this clonotype: Given a much more abundant clone one base away, this may be a read error. The rearrangement joins TRBV4-1 to TRBJ2-1; possibly TRBD1 or TRBD2 for D (5 bases each). This CDR3 region has 15 residues. Germline V lookup: CDR1 MGHRA, CDR2 YSYEKL. V was pared by 4 bases and J by 10 bases, with 20 bases between. The chain's CDR3 is CASSLIGAVFEEQFF. The CDR3 DNA follows: TGCGCCAGCAGCCTCATCGGGGCTGTTTTTGAAGAGCAGTTCTTC.

This clonotype was seen only a few times. The chain combines TRBV15 with TRBJ1-5; unclear D gene. This CDR3 spans 13 amino acids. Germline CDR1 is LNHNV and CDR2 is YYDKDF (reference sequence). Trimming removed 0 bases at V and 7 bases at J, with 7 bases between. The CDR3 here is CATSRDIRQPQHF. Written as DNA, the CDR3 is TGTGCCACCAGCAGAGATATTAGACAGCCCCAGCATTTT. Supplemented by reference TRBV15 and TRBJ1-5, the full variable domain reads DAMVIQNPRYQVTQFGKPVTLSCSQTLNHNVMYWYQQKSSQAPKLLFHYYDKDFNNEADTPDNFQSRRPNTSFCFLDIRSPGLGDTAMYLCATSRDIRQPQHFGDGTRLSIL.

The rearrangement links TRBV19 to TRBJ2-7, with D perhaps assigned TRBD1 or TRBD2 (6 bases each). The germline V gene encodes CDR1 LNHDA and CDR2 SQIVND (reference sequence). The CDR3 has 15 residues. V lost 3 bases and J 0 bases, leaving 12 bases between the germline ends. CDR3 residues: CASSIGGTSSYEQYF. The CDR3 DNA follows: TGTGCCAGTAGTATTGGGGGGACAAGCTCCTACGAGCAGTACTTC.

This clonotype has ten or more counts. This chain links TRBV6-1 with TRBJ2-5; no reliable D call. The germline V gene has CDR1 MNHNS and CDR2 SASEGT. The CDR3 is 18 residues long. Trimming pared 6 bases from V and 6 bases from J, leaving 29 bases between. The CDR3 loop reads CASSPEYIHRAPRKTQYF. The CDR3 DNA sequence: TGTGCCAGCAGCCCCGAATACATCCACCGGGCCCCGAGGAAGACCCAGTACTTC.

This clonotype has ten or more counts. The CDR3: CASSYSPGLAGGPRAKNIQYF. The CDR3 region has the DNA TGTGCCAGCAGTTACTCCCCGGGACTAGCGGGAGGGCCTCGAGCCAAAAACATTCAGTACTTC. The J gene is TRBJ2-4, the V gene TRBV6-6; TRBD2 matches 16 bases. This CDR3 has 21 amino acids. Germline V gene sequence: CDR1 MNHNY, CDR2 SVGAGI (reference sequence). The trim removed 0 bases at V and 0 bases at J, leaving 8 bases unmatched.

The rearrangement uses TRBV30 and TRBJ1-1; unclear D gene. From germline, CDR1 is GTSNPN and CDR2 SVGIG (reference sequence). The V end lost 0 bases, the J end lost 2 bases, and 16 bases lay between the germline ends. The CDR3 is made up of 16 amino acids. CDR3 in amino acids: CAWSVRLGGINTEAFF. The CDR3, as DNA: TGTGCCTGGAGTGTACGACTGGGAGGGATAAACACTGAAGCTTTCTTT.

The sample holds many counts of this clonotype. Written as DNA, the CDR3 is TGTGCCAGCAGCTTAGGATCCGGGGGACCCTACGAGCAGTACTTC. It translates to CASSLGSGGPYEQYF. This sequence joins TRBV7-9 and TRBJ2-7, with a possible D match to TRBD2 (6 bases). CDR3 length equals 15 residues. CDR1 SEHNR and CDR2 FQNEAQ come from the germline V gene (reference sequence). Trimming left V 1 base short and J 2 bases short, with 12 bases between. Filled out from reference TRBV7-9 and TRBJ2-7, the complete variable domain reads DTGVSQNPRHKITKRGQNVTFRCDPISEHNRLYWYRQTLGQGPEFLTYFQNEAQLEKSRLLSDRFSAERPKGSFSTLEIQRTEQGDSAMYLCASSLGSGGPYEQYFGPGTRLTVT.

The chain links TRBV6-5 to TRBJ1-1, with D unclear. The CDR3 totals 15 residues. Germline V CDR1 and CDR2: MNHEY, SVGAGI. Trimming left V 0 bases short and J 0 bases short, with 8 bases between. CDR3 residues: CASSYSRHVNTEAFF. CDR3 bases: TGTGCCAGCAGTTACTCGCGACACGTGAACACTGAAGCTTTCTTT.